Presented here are 27 T cell receptor beta chains from one specimen sequenced in a study of shared clonotypes between healthy human individuals. TCRdb's copy holds only in-frame clones and misses some; the assay was immunoSEQ multiplex PCR. This table holds roughly 1.4 million clones, less than 99% found once. The sample comprised naive CD4+ T cells sorted from blood. The subset: CD45RA+ positively selected. Every receptor here comes from a man younger than 40 in good health.

This clone appeared once. Other DNA sequences in the same sample also yield this CDR3. This rearrangement joins TRBV19 to TRBJ2-2, with TRBD1 matching 8 bases. After removal of 5 bases from V and 4 bases from J, the junction contained 6 bases not matched to a gene. Germline V lookup: CDR1 LNHDA, CDR2 SQIVND (reference sequence). The CDR3 covers 15 residues. The CDR3 bases are TGTGCCAGTAGTCTCCAGGGGGCGGGCACCGGGGAGCTGTTTTTT. Protein product: CASSLQGAGTGELFF.

This chain uses TRBV7-3 with TRBJ2-2; a weak D match, TRBD2 (5 bases). Trimming pared 6 bases from V and 6 bases from J, leaving 8 bases between. The CDR3 covers 12 residues. Looked up from germline, CDR1 is SGHTA and CDR2 is FQGTGA. CDR3 DNA: TGTGCCAGCAGGAAGGAGGCCGGGGAGCTGTTTTTT. It translates to CASRKEAGELFF.

This clone was found once. An end of the junction does not agree with germline; a read error may underlie this. The chain is built from TRBV10-3 and TRBJ2-3; 9 bases align to TRBD2. The germline V gene encodes CDR1 ENHRY and CDR2 SYGVKD. The CDR3 consists of 19 residues. CDR3 bases: TGTGCCATCAGTGAGATGAGACGGGGGCTAGCGGGGCGCACAGGTACGCAGTATTTT. This encodes CAISEMRRGLAGRTGTQYF.

J is TRBJ2-1 and V is TRBV6-1, with D unresolved. From germline, CDR1 is MNHNS and CDR2 SASEGT. The CDR3 runs to 14 residues. With 10 bases removed from V and 0 bases from J, the gap between germline ends came to 13 bases. For the CDR3, the DNA is TGTGCCACCTCTGGGGTCAGCTCCTACAATGAGCAGTTCTTC. Protein product: CATSGVSSYNEQFF.

The table lists this clone with a count of one. The V call is TRBV7-6, the J call TRBJ2-6; possible D gene TRBD2, 6 bases. Per germline, CDR1 SGHVS and CDR2 FNYEAQ. Trimming stripped 3 bases from V and 0 bases from J, with 15 bases between. The CDR3 runs to 18 residues. The CDR3 DNA is TGTGCCAGCAGCTTCCTCGGAGGGGTGCGCTCTGGGGCCAACGTCCTGACTTTC. Its protein product is CASSFLGGVRSGANVLTF. Together with reference TRBV7-6 and TRBJ2-6, the CDR3 gives the full variable domain: GAGVSQSPRYKVTKRGQDVALRCDPISGHVSLYWYRQALGQGPEFLTYFNYEAQQDKSGLPNDRFSAERPEGSISTLTIQRTEQRDSAMYRCASSFLGGVRSGANVLTFGAGSRLTVL.

The CDR3 here is CASSLRPGIYNGELFF. CDR3 DNA sequence: TGTGCCAGCAGCTTAAGGCCCGGGATCTACAACGGGGAGCTGTTTTTT. The chain employs TRBV7-8 and TRBJ2-2; D might be TRBD2 (5 bases). V lost 2 bases and J lost 7, with 17 bases in between. In germline, CDR1 is SGHVS, CDR2 FQNEAQ. The CDR3 contains 16 residues.

The genes are TRBV6-5 and TRBJ2-3; no reliable D call. Trimming took off 4 bases at V and 0 bases at J, with 11 bases between the two ends. This CDR3 region has 15 residues. Germline CDR1 is MNHEY and CDR2 is SVGAGI. The CDR3 DNA sequence: TGTGCCAGCAGTTGGGATGGGCAGAGCACAGATACGCAGTATTTT. This gives the protein CASSWDGQSTDTQYF.

CDR3 loop: CASSREAASYGYTF. The CDR3 DNA sequence: TGTGCCAGCAGCCGAGAAGCAGCGTCTTATGGCTACACCTTC. The gene calls are TRBV28 and TRBJ1-2; D gene unclear. This CDR3 is built from 14 residues. Germline CDR1 MDHEN, CDR2 SYDVKM. V shed 6 bases and J shed 5 bases, with 16 bases lying between them.

The rearrangement links TRBV5-6 to TRBJ2-5, with 9 bases matching TRBD1. V trimming: 0 bases; J trimming: 4 bases; junction bases outside the gene matches: 4. The CDR3 runs to 15 residues. Germline V gene data show CDR1 as SGHDT and CDR2 as YYEEEE. CDR3 protein: CASSLEGQGGETQYF. In nucleotides, the CDR3 is TGTGCCAGCAGCTTGGAGGGACAGGGCGGAGAGACCCAGTACTTC.

This clone is a singleton in its sample. V usage is TRBV19 and J usage is TRBJ2-2, with D tentatively TRBD1 (6 bases). Germline assignment: CDR1 LNHDA and CDR2 SQIVND (reference sequence). The V end lost 3 bases, the J end lost 0 bases, and 11 bases lay between the germline ends. The CDR3 length is 16 residues. The CDR3 DNA follows: TGTGCCAGTAGTATCGCCAGGGGCCCGAACACCGGGGAGCTGTTTTTT. It encodes CASSIARGPNTGELFF.

The V call is TRBV7-2, the J call TRBJ2-1, with a weak D call TRBD2 (6 bases). The germline V and J ends were trimmed by 5 bases and 0 bases, with 14 bases remaining between them. Germline CDR1 SGHTA, CDR2 FQGNSA. This CDR3 has 16 residues. This CDR3 is CASSPWGEISYNEQFF. The CDR3, as DNA: TGTGCCAGCAGCCCCTGGGGGGAGATCTCCTACAATGAGCAGTTCTTC.

About this clone itself: Other DNA sequences of this sample code for an identical CDR3. V and J are TRBV14 and TRBJ1-2, with a possible D match to TRBD1 (5 bases). The CDR3 has 13 amino acids. From germline, CDR1 is SGHDN and CDR2 FVKESK. V shed 3 bases and J shed 2 bases, with 7 bases lying between them. The CDR3 is CASSQGGNYGYTF. The CDR3 DNA reads TGTGCCAGCAGCCAGGGGGGGAACTATGGCTACACCTTC.

The chain employs TRBV5-4 and TRBJ2-5; possibly TRBD2 for D (6 bases). The CDR3 sequence is 17 residues long. Germline lookup yields CDR1 SGHNT and CDR2 YYREEE (reference sequence). Trimming cost V 3 bases and J 5 bases, with 23 bases left between them. CDR3 sequence: CASSSRPPSVGGETQYF. CDR3 DNA: TGTGCCAGCAGCTCACGCCCCCCTAGCGTGGGTGGCGAGACCCAGTACTTC.

J is TRBJ2-1 and V is TRBV19, with TRBD2 matching 9 bases. Germline CDR1 is LNHDA and CDR2 is SQIVND (reference sequence). The CDR3 sequence is 16 residues long. The V and J ends lost 2 bases and 10 bases, in that order; junction bases with no gene match: 12. This chain's CDR3 is CASSILAGRYGGEQFF. CDR3 coding DNA: TGTGCCAGTAGTATACTAGCGGGAAGGTATGGTGGAGAGCAGTTCTTC.

The chain links TRBV15 to TRBJ2-1; 12 nucleotides agree with TRBD1. The CDR3 spans 14 residues. The germline gives CDR1 LNHNV, CDR2 YYDKDF (reference sequence). V was clipped by 5 bases and J by 8 bases; unmatched bases: 4. CDR3 amino acids: CATSVGTGGHEQFF. CDR3 nucleotides: TGTGCCACCAGCGTCGGGACAGGGGGCCATGAGCAGTTCTTC.

The CDR3 region is CASSEDRTGGGAGETQYF. For the CDR3, the DNA is TGTGCCAGCAGTGAAGATAGGACAGGGGGTGGAGCGGGGGAGACCCAGTACTTC. The chain links TRBV6-1 to TRBJ2-5; 10 nucleotides agree with TRBD1. V was pared by 1 base and J by 5 bases, with 13 bases of the junction left unmatched. This CDR3 has 18 amino acids. The germline V gene has CDR1 MNHNS and CDR2 SASEGT.

The rearrangement joins TRBV28 to TRBJ2-3; TRBD1 matches at 9 bases. J lost 3 bases, V lost 4 bases, and 8 bases had no gene match. CDR3 size: 16 residues. Germline V gene sequence: CDR1 MDHEN, CDR2 SYDVKM. The chain's CDR3 is CASSYPRDRVTDTQYF. CDR3 DNA: TGTGCCAGCAGTTACCCCCGGGACAGGGTAACAGATACGCAGTATTTT.

A word on this clone: Other DNA sequences in this sample translate to the same CDR3. V usage is TRBV27 and J usage is TRBJ2-3; D possibly corresponds to TRBD1 (5 bases). The V end lost 0 bases, the J end lost 0 bases, and 10 bases lay between the germline ends. CDR1 and CDR2 from the germline V gene are MNHEY and SMNVEV (reference sequence). The CDR3 totals 16 residues. In DNA, the CDR3 is TGTGCCAGCAGTTTATCAGGCAGGGCTAGCACAGATACGCAGTATTTT. The encoded protein is CASSLSGRASTDTQYF.

This chain links TRBV7-9 with TRBJ2-5, with 11 bases lining up with TRBD2. V dropped 4 bases and J dropped 1; count of bases not matched to a gene: 8. CDR1 and CDR2 from the germline V gene are SEHNR and FQNEAQ (reference sequence). This CDR3 is 17 amino acids long. The CDR3 region is CASSSKPGLAVQETQYF. CDR3 nucleotides: TGTGCCAGCAGCTCAAAACCGGGACTAGCGGTCCAAGAGACCCAGTACTTC.

The chain uses TRBV7-9 and TRBJ2-1, with D hard to call. Per the germline V gene, CDR1 is SEHNR and CDR2 is FQNEAQ (reference sequence). Between the trimmed V and J ends, which lost 3 bases and 0 bases, there was a span of 0 bases. The CDR3 spans 12 residues. CDR3 protein: CASSFSYNEQFF. The CDR3 nucleotides read TGTGCCAGCAGCTTCTCCTACAATGAGCAGTTCTTC. The variable domain in full, completed from reference TRBV7-9 and TRBJ2-1, reads DTGVSQNPRHKITKRGQNVTFRCDPISEHNRLYWYRQTLGQGPEFLTYFQNEAQLEKSRLLSDRFSAERPKGSFSTLEIQRTEQGDSAMYLCASSFSYNEQFFGPGTRLTVL.

This clone has just one count. This chain joins TRBV2 and TRBJ1-2; D ambiguous. In germline, CDR1 is SNHLY, CDR2 FYNNEI. V gave up 4 bases and J gave up 8 bases, with 11 bases separating them. This CDR3 spans 12 amino acids. DNA for the CDR3: TGTGCCAGCAGTGCTTCGGGCAGCGGCTACACCTTC. Translating it yields CASSASGSGYTF.

The chain combines TRBV2 with TRBJ2-1; 7 bases match TRBD2. CDR3 size: 12 residues. CDR1 and CDR2 from the germline V gene are SNHLY and FYNNEI. V shed 6 bases and J 14 bases; nucleotides not matched to a gene: 10. The CDR3, as DNA: TGTGCCAGCAGGGGAGAGGCGGGAGCGGAGTTCTTC. Translated, it gives CASRGEAGAEFF. The full variable domain, its missing parts supplied by reference TRBV2 and TRBJ2-1, is EPEVTQTPSHQVTQMGQEVILRCVPISNHLYFYWYRQILGQKVEFLVSFYNNEISEKSEIFDDQFSVERPDGSNFTLKIRSTKLEDSAMYFCASRGEAGAEFFGPGTRLTVL.

Comment on this clone: Other DNA sequences in the sample encode the same CDR3. This rearrangement joins TRBV7-2 to TRBJ2-3; 11 nucleotides agree with TRBD2. V lost 5 bases and J lost 2; bases outside the gene matches: 6. The CDR3 extends over 16 amino acids. Germline V gene sequence: CDR1 SGHTA, CDR2 FQGNSA. CDR3 protein: CASSPRLAGLTDTQYF. The DNA for the CDR3 is TGTGCCAGCAGCCCTAGACTAGCGGGACTCACAGATACGCAGTATTTT.

The chain employs TRBV27 and TRBJ1-5; a possible D gene is TRBD1 (6 bases). Germline-derived CDR1 and CDR2 are MNHEY and SMNVEV (reference sequence). There are 14 residues in the CDR3. Trimming removed 1 base from V and 6 bases from J, with 10 bases in between. The CDR3 nucleotides are TGTGCCAGCAGTTTATGGGCAGGGGTTCAGCCCCAGCATTTT. Translation gives CASSLWAGVQPQHF.

The chain joins TRBV19 to TRBJ1-5; 8 positions agree with TRBD1. CDR3 size: 14 residues. From germline, CDR1 is LNHDA and CDR2 SQIVND (reference sequence). J gave up 2 bases and V 6 bases, and 3 bases lay outside the gene matches. Here the CDR3 reads CASSDRGRNQPQHF. CDR3 nucleotide sequence: TGTGCCAGTAGCGACAGGGGCCGCAATCAGCCCCAGCATTTT.

V is TRBV10-2 and J is TRBJ2-6; D not certain. The length of the CDR3 is 13 residues. The ends were cut back, 6 bases at V and 4 bases at J, with 7 bases in the middle. Germline-derived CDR1 and CDR2 are WSHSY and SAAADI. In nucleotides, the CDR3 is TGCGCCAGCAGAGCGACCGGGGCCAACGTCCTGACTTTC. Protein: CASRATGANVLTF.

The chain has TRBV11-2 and TRBJ2-3; 11 bases are shared with TRBD1. This CDR3 is built from 14 residues. Germline V gene data show CDR1 as SGHAT and CDR2 as FQNNGV. V shed 4 bases, J shed 6 bases, and the junction held 3 bases outside the gene matches. Here the CDR3 reads CASSSGTGGDTQYF. The CDR3 nucleotides read TGTGCCAGCAGCTCGGGGACAGGGGGGGATACGCAGTATTTT.